This passage covers 15 T cell receptor beta chains from one sample sequenced in a study of response to subunit inactivated influenza vaccine. TCRdb re-called the RT-PCR reads through MiXCR, storing one row per CDR3 protein. The sample has hundreds of thousands of distinct CDR3 sequences, approximately 11% seen once. These records were also assigned to another study, of T cells expressing NK-cell markers. Per that study: Generation of TCR beta cDNA was performed by 5'RACE template switching incorporating UMIs.

Sequencing was performed on PBMCs from blood, taken on the day of vaccination. The receptors were gathered from a man aged 45 to 65 who received an inactivated influenza vaccine.

Points on this clonotype: A junction end diverges from the germline sequence, so it may reflect a read error. The chain carries TRBV6-2 or TRBV6-3 and TRBJ1-5; D call uncertain. This CDR3 contains 17 residues. Germline V gene sequence: CDR1 MNHEY, CDR2 SVGEGT. The CDR3 nucleotides are TGTGCCAGCAGTTACAGCCTGATTCCCCTTAGCAATCAGCCCAAGCATTTT. Protein sequence: CASSYSLIPLSNQPKHF.

This clonotype showed up many times. The rearrangement uses TRBV7-9 and TRBJ2-7, with a tentative D call TRBD1 (7 bases). Germline CDR1 reads SEHNR; CDR2 reads FQNEAQ (reference sequence). The germline V and J ends were trimmed by 3 bases and 2 bases, with 11 bases remaining between them. The CDR3 sequence is 14 residues long. Written as DNA, the CDR3 is TGTGCCAGCAGCTTGACAGGGACTGCCTACGAGCAGTACTTC. Its translation is CASSLTGTAYEQYF.

This chain links TRBV20-1 with TRBJ2-5, with 8 bases that match TRBD1. The CDR3 covers 14 residues. J gave up 5 bases and V 8 bases, and 13 bases lay outside the gene matches. The germline gives CDR1 DFQATT, CDR2 SNEGSKA (reference sequence). CDR3: CSIPVRGLGETQYF. The DNA for the CDR3 is TGCAGTATCCCCGTCAGGGGGCTGGGTGAGACCCAGTACTTC.

The chain joins TRBV12-3 or TRBV12-4 to TRBJ1-5; the match to TRBD1 covers 8 bases. The CDR3 is made up of 15 amino acids. The J segment lost 6 bases and the V segment lost 6 bases, leaving 10 bases of the junction unmatched. The CDR3 DNA reads TGTGCCAGCAGCCAGCAGGGGGCCGCTGGTCAGCCCCAGCATTTT. Translation: CASSQQGAAGQPQHF.

The chain joins TRBV2 to TRBJ2-1; tentative D call: TRBD2 (6 bases). Between the trimmed V and J ends, which lost 6 bases and 9 bases, there was a span of 18 bases. The CDR3 sequence is 14 residues long. Germline V gives CDR1 SNHLY, CDR2 FYNNEI. CDR3 DNA: TGTGCCAGCAGGGCAGCGGGTGGGTTCGGTGAGCAGTTCTTC. Protein product: CASRAAGGFGEQFF.

This clonotype was picked up a small number of times. The gene calls are TRBV5-1 and TRBJ2-5; 7 bases line up with TRBD2. Germline V gene data show CDR1 as SGHRS and CDR2 as YFSETQ. Unmatched junction bases numbered 13, after V lost 4 bases and J lost 4 bases. The CDR3 is 16 amino acids. The CDR3 sequence is CASSPRPGGWRETQYF. CDR3 sequence (DNA): TGCGCCAGCAGCCCCCGCCCGGGGGGTTGGCGAGAGACCCAGTACTTC. Using reference TRBV5-1 and TRBJ2-5 for the parts outside the CDR3, the full variable domain is KAGVTQTPRYLIKTRGQQVTLSCSPISGHRSVSWYQQTPGQGLQFLFEYFSETQRNKGNFPGRFSGRQFSNSRSEMNVSTLELGDSALYLCASSPRPGGWRETQYFGPGTRLLVL.

The CDR3 nucleotides are TGTGCCAGCAGTTACCAGTGGACAGGGGCGACTTGGACTGAAGCTTTCTTT. Translation gives CASSYQWTGATWTEAFF. V gene TRBV12-3 or TRBV12-4 combines with J gene TRBJ1-1; 9 bases map to TRBD1. With 4 bases clipped from V and 5 bases from J, the junction kept 14 bases outside the gene matches. The CDR3 extends over 17 amino acids.

This clonotype was picked up a small number of times. This rearrangement joins TRBV18 to TRBJ2-1; TRBD2 agrees at 10 bases. The ends lost 0 bases at V and 3 bases at J; junction bases unmatched: 5. The CDR3 length is 17 residues. The germline CDR1 and CDR2 sequences are KGHSH and LQKENI. The DNA for the CDR3 is TGTGCCAGCTCACCACCGGTGGTAGCGGGGGGCTACAATGAGCAGTTCTTC. Its protein product is CASSPPVVAGGYNEQFF. The complete variable domain, with remaining parts taken from reference TRBV18 and TRBJ2-1, reads NAGVMQNPRHLVRRRGQEARLRCSPMKGHSHVYWYRQLPEEGLKFMVYLQKENIIDESGMPKERFSAEFPKEGPSILRIQQVVRGDSAAYFCASSPPVVAGGYNEQFFGPGTRLTVL.

This clonotype came up a few times. V usage is TRBV28 and J usage is TRBJ2-3; either TRBD1 or TRBD2 may fit D (5 bases each). Germline-derived CDR1 and CDR2 are MDHEN and SYDVKM. V was pared by 5 bases and J by 0 bases, with 21 bases between. This CDR3 region has 18 residues. The DNA for the CDR3 is TGTGCCAGCAGTACACCCCATGGCCTACGGGACAGCACAGATACGCAGTATTTT. It encodes CASSTPHGLRDSTDTQYF.

The chain recombines TRBV7-8 with TRBJ2-7; 7 bases fit TRBD2. The CDR3 consists of 14 residues. Germline V gene lookup returns CDR1 SGHVS and CDR2 FQNEAQ. V was clipped by 6 bases and J by 1 base; unmatched bases: 6. The CDR3: CASRGGTGSYEQYF. CDR3 DNA: TGTGCCAGCAGGGGGGGGACGGGGTCCTACGAGCAGTACTTC.

The V and J genes are TRBV6-2 or TRBV6-3 and TRBJ2-1, with TRBD2 matching over 7 bases. CDR3 size: 15 residues. V gave up 6 bases and J gave up 11 bases; unmatched junction bases: 16. Germline CDR1 MNHEY, CDR2 SVGEGT. CDR3 in DNA: TGTGCCAGCAGCCTCCCGACGACTCCGGGGGGACAGCAGTTCTTC. It translates to CASSLPTTPGGQQFF.

This clonotype was counted many times. The chain employs TRBV28 and TRBJ2-1, with a tentative D call TRBD2 (6 bases). V was clipped by 7 bases and J by 2 bases, with 12 bases between them. The germline CDR1 and CDR2 sequences are MDHEN and SYDVKM. This CDR3 comprises 14 residues. CDR3 DNA: TGTGCCAGCACAGGGAGGCCCACCTACAATGAGCAGTTCTTC. Amino acids: CASTGRPTYNEQFF.

A few counts support this clonotype. The V and J genes are TRBV5-1 and TRBJ2-7; D not certain. CDR1 is SGHRS, CDR2 YFSETQ, per germline. The CDR3 is made up of 14 amino acids. The germline V and J ends were trimmed by 3 bases and 2 bases, with 12 bases remaining between them. The DNA for the CDR3 is TGCGCCAGCAGCTCGGCAGATTGGACCTACGAGCAGTACTTC. The encoded protein is CASSSADWTYEQYF.

CDR3 coding DNA: TGCGCCAGCAGCTCTAGAACTAGCGGGGGGTCGTATGAGCAGTTCTTC. This codes for CASSSRTSGGSYEQFF. V is TRBV5-1 and J is TRBJ2-1; 12 positions agree with TRBD2. This CDR3 comprises 16 residues. The J segment lost 8 bases and the V segment lost 3 bases, leaving 9 bases of the junction unmatched. Germline CDR1 and CDR2: SGHRS and YFSETQ. Together with reference TRBV5-1 and TRBJ2-1, the CDR3 gives the full variable domain: KAGVTQTPRYLIKTRGQQVTLSCSPISGHRSVSWYQQTPGQGLQFLFEYFSETQRNKGNFPGRFSGRQFSNSRSEMNVSTLELGDSALYLCASSSRTSGGSYEQFFGPGTRLTVL.

This clonotype occurred a few times. The rearrangement joins TRBV6-2 or TRBV6-3 to TRBJ2-7; the D call may be TRBD1 or TRBD2 (5 bases each). From germline, CDR1 is MNHEY and CDR2 SVGEGT. V was pared by 2 bases and J by 1 base, with 9 bases between. CDR3 size: 14 residues. For the CDR3, the DNA is TGTGCCAGCAGTTACGAGTGGGGGTCCTACGAGCAGTACTTC. Protein sequence: CASSYEWGSYEQYF.